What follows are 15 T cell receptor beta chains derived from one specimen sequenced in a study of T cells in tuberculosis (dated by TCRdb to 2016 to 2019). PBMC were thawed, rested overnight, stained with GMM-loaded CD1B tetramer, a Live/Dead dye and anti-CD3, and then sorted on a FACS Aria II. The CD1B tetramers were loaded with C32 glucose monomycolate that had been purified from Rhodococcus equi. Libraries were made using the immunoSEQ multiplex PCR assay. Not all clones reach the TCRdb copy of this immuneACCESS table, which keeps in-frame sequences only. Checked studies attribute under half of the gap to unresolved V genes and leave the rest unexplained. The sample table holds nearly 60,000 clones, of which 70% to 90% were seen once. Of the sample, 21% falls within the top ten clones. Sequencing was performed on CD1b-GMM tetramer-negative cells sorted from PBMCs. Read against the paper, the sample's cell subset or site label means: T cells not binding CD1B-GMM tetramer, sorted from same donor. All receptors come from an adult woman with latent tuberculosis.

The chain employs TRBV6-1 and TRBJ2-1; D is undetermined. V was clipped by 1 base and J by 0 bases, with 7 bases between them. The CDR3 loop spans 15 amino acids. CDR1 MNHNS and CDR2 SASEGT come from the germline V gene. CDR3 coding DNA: TGTGCCAGCAGTGAAGGGAGCAGCTCCTACAATGAGCAGTTCTTC. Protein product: CASSEGSSSYNEQFF.

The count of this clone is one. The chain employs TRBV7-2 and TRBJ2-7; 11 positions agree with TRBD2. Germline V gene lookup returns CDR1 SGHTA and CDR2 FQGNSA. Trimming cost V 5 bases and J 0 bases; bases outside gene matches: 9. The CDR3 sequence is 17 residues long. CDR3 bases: TGTGCCAGCAGCCTCCCGACTAGCGGGGCTAGCTCCTACGAGCAGTACTTC. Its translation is CASSLPTSGASSYEQYF.

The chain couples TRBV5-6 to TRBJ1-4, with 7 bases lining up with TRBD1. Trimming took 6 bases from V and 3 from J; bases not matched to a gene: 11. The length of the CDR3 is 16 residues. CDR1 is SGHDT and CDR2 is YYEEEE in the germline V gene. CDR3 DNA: TGTGCCAGCACCCTTTATACCGGGACAGCTAATGAAAAACTGTTTTTT. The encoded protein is CASTLYTGTANEKLFF.

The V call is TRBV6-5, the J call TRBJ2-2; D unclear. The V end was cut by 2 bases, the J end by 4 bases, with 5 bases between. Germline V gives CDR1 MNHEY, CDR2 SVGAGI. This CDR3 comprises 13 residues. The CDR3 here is CASSYQFTGELFF. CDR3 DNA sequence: TGTGCCAGCAGTTACCAGTTCACCGGGGAGCTGTTTTTT.

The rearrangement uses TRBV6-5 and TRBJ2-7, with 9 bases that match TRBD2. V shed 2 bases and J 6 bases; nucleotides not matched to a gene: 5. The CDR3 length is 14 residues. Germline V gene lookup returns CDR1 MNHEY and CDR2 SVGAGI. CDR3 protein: CASSYEAGGGEQYF. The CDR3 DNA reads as TGTGCCAGCAGTTACGAAGCGGGGGGCGGCGAGCAGTACTTC.

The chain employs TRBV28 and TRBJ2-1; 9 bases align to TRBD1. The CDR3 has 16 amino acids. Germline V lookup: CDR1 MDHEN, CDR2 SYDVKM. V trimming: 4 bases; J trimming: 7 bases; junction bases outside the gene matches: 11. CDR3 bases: TGTGCCAGCAGTTCTGGAGGGGGGGGACAGGGTAATGAGCAGTTCTTC. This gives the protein CASSSGGGGQGNEQFF.

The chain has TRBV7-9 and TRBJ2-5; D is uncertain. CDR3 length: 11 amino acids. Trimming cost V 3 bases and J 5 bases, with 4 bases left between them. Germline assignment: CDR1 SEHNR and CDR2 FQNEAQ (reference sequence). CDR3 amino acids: CASSFQETQYF. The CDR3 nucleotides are TGTGCCAGCAGCTTCCAGGAGACCCAGTACTTC.

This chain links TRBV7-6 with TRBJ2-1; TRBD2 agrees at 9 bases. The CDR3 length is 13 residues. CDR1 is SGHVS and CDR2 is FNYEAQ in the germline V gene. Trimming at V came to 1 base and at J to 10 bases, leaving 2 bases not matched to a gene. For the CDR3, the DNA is TGTGCCAGCAGCTTAGGGCTAGCGGGAGAGCAGTTCTTC. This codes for CASSLGLAGEQFF.

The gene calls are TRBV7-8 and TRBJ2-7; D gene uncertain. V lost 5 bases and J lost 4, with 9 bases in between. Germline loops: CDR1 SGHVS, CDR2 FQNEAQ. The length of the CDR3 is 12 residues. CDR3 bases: TGTGCCAGCAGCGACCTCAGGTACGAGCAGTACTTC. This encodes CASSDLRYEQYF.

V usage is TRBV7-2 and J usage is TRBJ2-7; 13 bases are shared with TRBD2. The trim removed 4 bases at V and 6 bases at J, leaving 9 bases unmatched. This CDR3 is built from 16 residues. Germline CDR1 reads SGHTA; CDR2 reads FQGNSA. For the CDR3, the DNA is TGTGCCAGCAGCTATCAAACTAGCGGGGGGGGCCGCGAGCAGTACTTC. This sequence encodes CASSYQTSGGGREQYF.

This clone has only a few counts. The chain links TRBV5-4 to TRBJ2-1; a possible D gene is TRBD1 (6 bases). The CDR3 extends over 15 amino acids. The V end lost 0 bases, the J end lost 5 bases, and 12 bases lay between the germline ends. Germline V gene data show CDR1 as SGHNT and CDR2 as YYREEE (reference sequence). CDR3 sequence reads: CASSLGGRSDNEQFF. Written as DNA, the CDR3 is TGTGCCAGCAGCTTGGGGGGGCGGAGTGACAATGAGCAGTTCTTC.

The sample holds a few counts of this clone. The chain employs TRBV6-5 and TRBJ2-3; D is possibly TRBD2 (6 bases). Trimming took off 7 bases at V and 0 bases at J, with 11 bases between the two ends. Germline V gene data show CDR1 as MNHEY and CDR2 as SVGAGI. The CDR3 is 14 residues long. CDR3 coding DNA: TGTGCCAGCATGGTGGCGGGAAGCACAGATACGCAGTATTTT. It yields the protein CASMVAGSTDTQYF.

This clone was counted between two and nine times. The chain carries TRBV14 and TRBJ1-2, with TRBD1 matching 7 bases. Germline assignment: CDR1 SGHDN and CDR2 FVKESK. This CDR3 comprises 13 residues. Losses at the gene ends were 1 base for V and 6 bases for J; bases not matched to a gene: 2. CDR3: CASSQARGHGYTF. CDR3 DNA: TGTGCCAGCAGCCAAGCAAGGGGGCATGGCTACACCTTC.

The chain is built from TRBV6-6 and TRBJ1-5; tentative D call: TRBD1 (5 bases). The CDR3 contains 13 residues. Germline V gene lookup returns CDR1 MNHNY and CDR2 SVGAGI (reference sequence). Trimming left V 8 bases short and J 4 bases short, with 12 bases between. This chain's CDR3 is CASVTGPNQPQHF. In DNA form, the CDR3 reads TGTGCCAGCGTAACAGGACCAAATCAGCCCCAGCATTTT.

Written as DNA, the CDR3 is TGTGCCAGCAGCTTAGCTCAGGGGGACGGCTACACCTTC. Translated, it gives CASSLAQGDGYTF. The chain recombines TRBV7-2 with TRBJ1-2, with 7 nucleotides matching TRBD1. After removal of 0 bases from V and 8 bases from J, the junction contained 3 bases not matched to a gene. The germline V gene has CDR1 SGHTA and CDR2 FQGNSA. This CDR3 region has 13 residues.